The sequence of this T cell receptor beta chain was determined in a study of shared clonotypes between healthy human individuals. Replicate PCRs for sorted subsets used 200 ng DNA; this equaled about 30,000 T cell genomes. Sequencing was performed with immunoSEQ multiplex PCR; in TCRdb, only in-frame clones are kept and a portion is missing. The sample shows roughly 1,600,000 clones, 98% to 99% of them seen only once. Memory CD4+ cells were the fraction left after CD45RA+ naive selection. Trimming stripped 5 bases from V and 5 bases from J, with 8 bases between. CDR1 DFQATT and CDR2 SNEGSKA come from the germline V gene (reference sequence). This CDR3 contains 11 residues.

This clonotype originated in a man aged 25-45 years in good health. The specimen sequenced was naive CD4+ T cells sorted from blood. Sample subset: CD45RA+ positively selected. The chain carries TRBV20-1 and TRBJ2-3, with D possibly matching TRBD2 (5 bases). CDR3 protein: CSAGSGDTQYF. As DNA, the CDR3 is TGCAGTGCTGGGAGTGGAGATACGCAGTATTTT.